This is a list of T cell receptor beta chains from one sample in a study of shared clonotypes between healthy human individuals. Sequenced by immunoSEQ multiplex PCR; TCRdb stores in-frame clones only, minus some. The sample carries about 1.5 million clones, approximately 98% recorded once. The sequenced sample was naive CD4+ T cells sorted from blood. All receptors derive from a man in his thirties or forties in good health. Each CDR3 is given with its conserved first and last residue. The order of the fields is J gene, CDR3 length, D gene, clone size, V gene, CDR3 protein, CDR3 DNA. D genes are given only for firm matches. Not every row has a clone size; where given, it reads once, few, many or a size class.

TRBJ2-7	17	TRBD2	NA	TRBV5-1	CASTMGLAGEILYEQYF	TGCGCCAGCACCATGGGACTAGCGGGAGAAATCCTCTACGAGCAGTACTTC
TRBJ1-1	13	NA	once	TRBV10-1	CASSESGRHEAFF	TGCGCCAGCAGTGAGTCGGGCCGTCACGAGGCTTTCTTT
TRBJ2-2	12	NA	NA	TRBV11-2	CASSFNTGELFF	TGTGCCAGCAGCTTTAACACCGGGGAGCTGTTTTTT
TRBJ2-3	14	NA	NA	TRBV7-2	CASSLRRSTDTQYF	TGTGCCAGCAGCTTAAGGCGGAGCACAGATACGCAGTATTTT
TRBJ2-1	14	TRBD1	NA	TRBV19	CASRTGGNYNEQFF	TGTGCCAGTCGGACAGGGGGAAACTACAATGAGCAGTTCTTC
TRBJ1-4	14	TRBD1	NA	TRBV2	CASSPGQGSGKLFF	TGTGCCAGCAGTCCGGGACAGGGATCTGGAAAACTGTTTTTT
TRBJ2-7	11	TRBD1	NA	TRBV27	CASRATGEQYF	TGTGCCAGCAGGGCGACAGGGGAGCAGTACTTC
TRBJ2-2	14	NA	once	TRBV5-1	CASSLSKDTGELFF	TGCGCCAGCAGCTTGAGTAAAGACACCGGGGAGCTGTTTTTT
TRBJ2-3	15	NA	NA	TRBV10-2	CASSDVGSSTDTQYF	TGCGCCAGCAGTGACGTGGGCTCAAGCACAGATACGCAGTATTTT
TRBJ2-5	12	NA	NA	TRBV10-2	CASSESQETQYF	TGCGCCAGCAGTGAGTCACAAGAGACCCAGTACTTC
TRBJ2-2	13	NA	NA	TRBV5-6	CASSASGPGELFF	TGTGCCAGCAGCGCCAGTGGTCCCGGGGAGCTGTTTTTT
TRBJ2-1	14	NA	NA	TRBV6-1	CASRQSMRYNEQFF	TGTGCCAGCAGACAGAGTATGAGGTACAATGAGCAGTTCTTC
TRBJ2-7	14	TRBD1	NA	TRBV18	CASSPGQAHYEQYF	TGTGCCAGCTCACCGGGACAGGCGCACTACGAGCAGTACTTC
TRBJ2-7	16	TRBD2	NA	TRBV5-4	CASSTGTSGFSYEQYF	TGTGCCAGCAGCACCGGGACTAGCGGATTCTCCTACGAGCAGTACTTC
TRBJ2-3	11	NA	once	TRBV19	CASSIGHTQYF	TGTGCCAGTAGTATAGGTCATACGCAGTATTTT
TRBJ2-7	15	NA	NA	TRBV11-2	CASSLGGGGTYEQYF	TGTGCCAGCAGCTTAGGGGGGGGCGGCACCTACGAGCAGTACTTC
TRBJ2-1	15	TRBD1	NA	TRBV7-2	CASSFDRGRNNEQFF	TGTGCCAGCAGCTTCGACAGGGGTAGGAACAATGAGCAGTTCTTC
TRBJ2-1	14	TRBD1	NA	TRBV2	CASSRDREYNEQFF	TGTGCCAGCAGTCGGGACAGAGAATACAATGAGCAGTTCTTC
TRBJ2-1	16	NA	NA	TRBV7-8	CASSFPQGQPYNEQFF	TGTGCCAGCAGCTTCCCTCAGGGACAACCGTACAATGAGCAGTTCTTC
TRBJ1-3	14	NA	NA	TRBV18	CASSPPGSGNTIYF	TGTGCCAGCTCACCACCAGGCTCTGGAAACACCATATATTTT
TRBJ2-1	15	NA	NA	TRBV28	CASSPVTKPINEQFF	TGTGCCAGCAGCCCCGTGACTAAGCCGATCAATGAGCAGTTCTTC
TRBJ2-3	16	NA	NA	TRBV7-3	CASSSDRTSSTDTQYF	TGTGCCAGCAGCTCGGACCGGACGTCTAGCACAGATACGCAGTATTTT
TRBJ2-1	15	NA	NA	TRBV2	CASTEQGRTYNEQFF	TGTGCCAGCACTGAACAGGGGAGGACCTACAATGAGCAGTTCTTC
TRBJ2-7	12	NA	NA	TRBV6-6	CASSLIQGEQYF	TGTGCCAGCAGTCTAATCCAGGGTGAGCAGTACTTC
TRBJ2-7	14	NA	NA	TRBV6-5	CASSYERKTYEQYF	TGTGCCAGCAGTTACGAACGGAAAACCTACGAGCAGTACTTC
TRBJ1-3	15	NA	NA	TRBV29-1	CSVGSGMSSGNTIYF	TGCAGCGTTGGTTCAGGGATGAGCTCTGGAAACACCATATATTTT